Below, 3 T cell receptor beta chains from the same sample are listed, as sequenced in a study of T cells in Graves' hyperthyroidism and ophthalmopathy. Regions amplified from RNA transcripts were the TCR beta CDR3 regions. The study used the HTBI primer set for a first-round RT-PCR of the TCR CDR3. TCRdb processed the multiplex PCR reads anew with MiXCR; each CDR3 protein has one entry. The sample shows under 400,000 distinct CDR3 sequences, 18% of them seen only once. Sequenced sample: blood. Source of these receptors: a woman between 50 and 59 years old with Graves' hyperthyroidism.

This clonotype was seen ten or more times. The rearrangement links TRBV7-3 to TRBJ2-3; 13 nucleotides line up with TRBD2. Trimming at V came to 4 bases and at J to 3 bases, leaving 4 bases not matched to a gene. Germline V gene data show CDR1 as SGHTA and CDR2 as FQGTGA. CDR3 length: 16 residues. The CDR3 DNA reads TGTGCCAGCAGCTCCGGACTAGCGGGGGAAACAGATACGCAGTATTTT. This translates into CASSSGLAGETDTQYF.

The chain has TRBV7-9 and TRBJ1-1; possibly TRBD1 for D (6 bases). CDR3 length equals 16 residues. Per the germline V gene, CDR1 is SEHNR and CDR2 is FQNEAQ (reference sequence). The V gene lost 2 bases and the J gene lost 3 bases, with 16 bases spanning the gap. The DNA for the CDR3 is TGTGCCAGCAGCTTAATCGGTAGGGGGAAGGACACTGAAGCTTTCTTT. Its translation is CASSLIGRGKDTEAFF.

This clonotype was found many times. The chain recombines TRBV28 with TRBJ2-7; D is possibly TRBD1 (6 bases). CDR3 length: 13 residues. The germline V gene encodes CDR1 MDHEN and CDR2 SYDVKM. Trimming left V 7 bases short and J 1 base short, with 11 bases between. CDR3 coding DNA: TGTGCCAGCAAGTCCCAGGGGTCCTACGAGCAGTACTTC. Protein product: CASKSQGSYEQYF.